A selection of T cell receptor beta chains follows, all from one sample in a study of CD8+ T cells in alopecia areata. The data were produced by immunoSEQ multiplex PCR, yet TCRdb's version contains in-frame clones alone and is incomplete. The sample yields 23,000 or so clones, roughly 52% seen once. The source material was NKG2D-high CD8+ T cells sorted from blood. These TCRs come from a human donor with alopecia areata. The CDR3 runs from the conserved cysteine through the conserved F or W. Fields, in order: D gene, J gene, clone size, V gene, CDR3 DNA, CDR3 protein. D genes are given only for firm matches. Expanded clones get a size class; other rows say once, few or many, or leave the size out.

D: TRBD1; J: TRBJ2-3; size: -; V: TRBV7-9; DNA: TGTGCCAGCAGCCCACGAAGGGGACAGGGATTAGCCACAGATGCGCAGTATTTT; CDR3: CASSPRRGQGLATDAQYF
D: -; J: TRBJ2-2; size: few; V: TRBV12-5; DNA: TGTGCTAGTGGTTTGGTACTAGGGGAGCCCGGGGAGCTGTTTTTT; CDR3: CASGLVLGEPGELFF
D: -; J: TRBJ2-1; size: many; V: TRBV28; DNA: TGTGCCAGCAGTCTAGGGACAGCGGGTGAGCAGTTCTTC; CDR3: CASSLGTAGEQFF
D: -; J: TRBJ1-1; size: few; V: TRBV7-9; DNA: TGTGCCAGCAGCTTAGGGACAGCTGAAGCTTTCTTT; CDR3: CASSLGTAEAFF
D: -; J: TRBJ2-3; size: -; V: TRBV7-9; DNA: TGTGCCAGCAGCTCGAAAAGGGACACCAGCACAGATACGCAGTATTTT; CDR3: CASSSKRDTSTDTQYF
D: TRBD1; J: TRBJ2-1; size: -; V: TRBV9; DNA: TGTGCCAGCAGCGTAGCAGTAGGGCAGGGGGCCTTTGGTGAGCAGTTCTTC; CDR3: CASSVAVGQGAFGEQFF
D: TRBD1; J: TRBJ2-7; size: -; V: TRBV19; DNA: TGTGCCAGTAGTATAGAAGGGGGCGGCTTTGCCTACGAGCAGTACTTC; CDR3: CASSIEGGGFAYEQYF
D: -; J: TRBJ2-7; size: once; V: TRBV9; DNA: TGTGCCAGCAGCTCTGGGACGGGTTTTAATCTCTACGAGCAGTACTTC; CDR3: CASSSGTGFNLYEQYF
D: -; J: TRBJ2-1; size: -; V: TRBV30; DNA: TGTGCCTGGAGTGTTGGCGACAGAGATTACAATGAGCAGTTCTTC; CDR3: CAWSVGDRDYNEQFF
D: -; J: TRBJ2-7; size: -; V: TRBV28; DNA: TGTGCCAGCAGTCCAGGGACTCGGCGATCCTTGTACGAGCAGTACTTC; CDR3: CASSPGTRRSLYEQYF
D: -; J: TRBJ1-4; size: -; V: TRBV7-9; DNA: TGTGCCAGCAGCCCAGAGCAGGGGTCTGAAAAACTGTTTTTT; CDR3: CASSPEQGSEKLFF
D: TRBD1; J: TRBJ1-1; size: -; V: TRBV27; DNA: TGTGCCAGCCAGACAGGGGAGTTGAGTAAAGCTTTCTTT; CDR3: CASQTGELSKAFF
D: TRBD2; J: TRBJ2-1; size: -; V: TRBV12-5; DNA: TGTGCTAGTGGAGGGTTCGCGGGAGTGGCCTACAATGAGCAGTTCTTC; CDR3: CASGGFAGVAYNEQFF
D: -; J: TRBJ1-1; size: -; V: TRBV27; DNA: TGTGCCAGCTGGCGAATGAACACTGAAGCTTTCTTT; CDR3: CASWRMNTEAFF
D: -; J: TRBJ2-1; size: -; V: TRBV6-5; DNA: TGTGCCAGCAGCAAAATTGCGGGACCGATTAATGAGCAGTTCTTC; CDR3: CASSKIAGPINEQFF
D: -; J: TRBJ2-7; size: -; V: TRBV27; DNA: TGTGCCAGCAGCGGAGTCAGCGAGCAGTACTTC; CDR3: CASSGVSEQYF
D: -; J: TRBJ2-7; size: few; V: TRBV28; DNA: TGTGCCAGCACCCACGGGAGTAATTGGTACGAGCAGTACTTC; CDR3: CASTHGSNWYEQYF
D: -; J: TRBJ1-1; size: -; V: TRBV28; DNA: TGTGCCAGCAGCCTCAGGAGGACGGGGAACACTGAAGCTTTCTTT; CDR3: CASSLRRTGNTEAFF
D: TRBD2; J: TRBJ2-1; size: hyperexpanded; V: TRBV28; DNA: TGTGCCAGCAGCCCTCTCTCTAGCGGGAGGGTCTACAATGAGCAGTTCTTC; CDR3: CASSPLSSGRVYNEQFF
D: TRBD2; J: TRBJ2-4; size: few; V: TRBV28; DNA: TGTGCCAGCCACCCCACGGGGGGTTTACACATTCAGTACTTC; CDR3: CASHPTGGLHIQYF
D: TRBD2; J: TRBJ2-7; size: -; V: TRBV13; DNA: TGTGCCAGCAGCCTAGGACTAGACATCTACGAGCAGTACTTC; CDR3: CASSLGLDIYEQYF
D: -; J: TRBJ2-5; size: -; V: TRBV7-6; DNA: TGTGCCAGCAGCTTATTGACGGACAGACAAGAGACCCAGTACTTC; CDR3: CASSLLTDRQETQYF
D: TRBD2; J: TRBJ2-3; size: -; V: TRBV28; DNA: TGTGCCAGCAGTCCCCTCCCGACTAGCGGGAGTATGAGAATCACAGATACGCAGTATTTT; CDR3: CASSPLPTSGSMRITDTQYF
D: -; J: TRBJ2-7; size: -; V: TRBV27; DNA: TGTGCCAGCAGTTCCCCCCCAGGATACGAGCAGTACTTC; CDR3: CASSSPPGYEQYF
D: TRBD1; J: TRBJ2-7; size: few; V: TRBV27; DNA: TGTGCCAGCAGCCCCACTCCGGGACAGACTTACGAGCAGTACTTC; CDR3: CASSPTPGQTYEQYF
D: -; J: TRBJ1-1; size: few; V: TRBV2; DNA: TGTGCCAGCAGTGGACAGATGAACACTGAAGCTTTCTTT; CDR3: CASSGQMNTEAFF
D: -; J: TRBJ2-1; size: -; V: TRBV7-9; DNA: TGTGCCAGCAGCTTAGTAGCGTTGAGGTACAATGAGCAGTTCTTC; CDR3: CASSLVALRYNEQFF
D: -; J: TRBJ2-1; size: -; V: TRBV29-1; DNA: TGCAGCGTGGCAGGGTTTGAGGATTCCCCCAATGAGCAGTTCTTC; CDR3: CSVAGFEDSPNEQFF
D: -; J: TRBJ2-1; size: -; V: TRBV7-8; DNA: TGTGCCAGCAGCCCCGGCCTTAACGGGAATGAGCAGTTCTTC; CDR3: CASSPGLNGNEQFF
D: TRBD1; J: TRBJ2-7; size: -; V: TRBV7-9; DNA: TGTGCCAGCAGCTCTAGGGACAGTCCCTACGAGCAGTACTTC; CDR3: CASSSRDSPYEQYF
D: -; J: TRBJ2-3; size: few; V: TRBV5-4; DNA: TGTGCCAGCAGCCAAGTTGTCCCTGATAATACGCAGTATTTT; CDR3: CASSQVVPDNTQYF
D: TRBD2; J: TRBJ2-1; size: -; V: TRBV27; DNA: TGTGCCAGCAGCATCGGGACTAGCATCCTCAATGAGCAGTTCTTC; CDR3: CASSIGTSILNEQFF
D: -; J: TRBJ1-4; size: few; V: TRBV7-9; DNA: TGTGCCAGCAGCTTAGTCGCGACAGGACCTAATGAAAAACTGTTTTTT; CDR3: CASSLVATGPNEKLFF